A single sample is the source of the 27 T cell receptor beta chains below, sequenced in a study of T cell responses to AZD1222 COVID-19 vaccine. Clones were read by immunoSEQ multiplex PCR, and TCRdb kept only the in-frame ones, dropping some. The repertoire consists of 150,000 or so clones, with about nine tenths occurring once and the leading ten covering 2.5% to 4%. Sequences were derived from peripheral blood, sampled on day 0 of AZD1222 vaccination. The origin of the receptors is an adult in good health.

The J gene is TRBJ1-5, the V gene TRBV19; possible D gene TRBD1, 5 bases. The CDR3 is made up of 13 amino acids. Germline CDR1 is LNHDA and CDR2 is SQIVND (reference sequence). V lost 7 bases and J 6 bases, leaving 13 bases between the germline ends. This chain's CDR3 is CASNPLRGQPQHF. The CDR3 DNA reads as TGTGCCAGTAACCCATTAAGGGGTCAGCCCCAGCATTTT.

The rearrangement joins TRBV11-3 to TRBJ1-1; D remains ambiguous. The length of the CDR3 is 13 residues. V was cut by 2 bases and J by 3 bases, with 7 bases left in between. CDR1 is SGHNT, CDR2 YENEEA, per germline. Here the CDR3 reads CASSLNWDTEAFF. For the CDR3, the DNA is TGTGCCAGCAGCTTAAACTGGGACACTGAAGCTTTCTTT.

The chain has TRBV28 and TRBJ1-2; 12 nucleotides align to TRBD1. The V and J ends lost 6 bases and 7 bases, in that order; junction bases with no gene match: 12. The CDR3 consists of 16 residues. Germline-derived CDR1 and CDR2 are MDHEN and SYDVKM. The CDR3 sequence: CASSLRGQGARGGYTF. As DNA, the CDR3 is TGTGCCAGCAGCCTTAGGGGACAGGGGGCGCGTGGTGGCTACACCTTC.

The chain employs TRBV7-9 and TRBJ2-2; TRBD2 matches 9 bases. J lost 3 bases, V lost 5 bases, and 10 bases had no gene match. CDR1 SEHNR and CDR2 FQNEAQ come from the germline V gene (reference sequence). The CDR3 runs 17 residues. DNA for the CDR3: TGTGCCAGCAGCCTCCGGAAGCGGGGGGCCCACACCGGGGAGCTGTTTTTT. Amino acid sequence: CASSLRKRGAHTGELFF.

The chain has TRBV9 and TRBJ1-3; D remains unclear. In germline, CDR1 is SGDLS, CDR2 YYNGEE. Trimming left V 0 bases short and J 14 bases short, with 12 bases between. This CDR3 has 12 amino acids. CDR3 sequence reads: CASSVDTDILYF. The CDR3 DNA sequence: TGTGCCAGCAGCGTAGACACAGACATTCTATATTTT.

As DNA, the CDR3 is TGTGCCAGCAGCTTAGCTGGGGGGGATGAGCAGTTCTTC. Protein product: CASSLAGGDEQFF. The chain links TRBV7-9 to TRBJ2-1; TRBD2 matches at 7 bases. V lost 0 bases and J lost 8; bases outside the gene matches: 1. Per the germline V gene, CDR1 is SEHNR and CDR2 is FQNEAQ (reference sequence). This CDR3 region has 13 residues.

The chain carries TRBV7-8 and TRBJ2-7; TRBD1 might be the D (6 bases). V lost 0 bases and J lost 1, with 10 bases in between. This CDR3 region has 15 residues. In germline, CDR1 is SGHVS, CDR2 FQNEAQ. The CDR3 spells CASSLAITGSYEQYF. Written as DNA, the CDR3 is TGTGCCAGCAGCTTAGCGATCACAGGGTCCTACGAGCAGTACTTC.

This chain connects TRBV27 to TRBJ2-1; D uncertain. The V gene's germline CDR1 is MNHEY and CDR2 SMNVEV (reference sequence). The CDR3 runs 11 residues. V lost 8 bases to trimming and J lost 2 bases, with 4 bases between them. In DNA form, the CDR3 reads TGTGCCAGCCATGCCTACAATGAGCAGTTCTTC. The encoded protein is CASHAYNEQFF.

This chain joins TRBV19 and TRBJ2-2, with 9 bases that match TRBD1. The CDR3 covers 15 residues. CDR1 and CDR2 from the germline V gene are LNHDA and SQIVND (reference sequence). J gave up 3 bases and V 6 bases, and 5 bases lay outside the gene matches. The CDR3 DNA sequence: TGTGCCAGTAGGGGGACAGGGAGAGACACCGGGGAGCTGTTTTTT. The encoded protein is CASRGTGRDTGELFF.

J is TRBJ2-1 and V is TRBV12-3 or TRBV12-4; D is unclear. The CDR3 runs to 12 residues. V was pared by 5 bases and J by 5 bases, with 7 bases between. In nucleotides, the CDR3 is TGTGCCAGCAGTAGAGAAGACAATGAGCAGTTCTTC. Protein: CASSREDNEQFF.

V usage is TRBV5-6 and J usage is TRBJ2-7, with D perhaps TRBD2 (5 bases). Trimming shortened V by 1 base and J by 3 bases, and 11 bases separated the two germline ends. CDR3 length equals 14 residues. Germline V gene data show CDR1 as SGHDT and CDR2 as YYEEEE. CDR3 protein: CASSLYPGNYEQYF. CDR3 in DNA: TGTGCCAGCAGCTTGTACCCGGGGAACTACGAGCAGTACTTC.

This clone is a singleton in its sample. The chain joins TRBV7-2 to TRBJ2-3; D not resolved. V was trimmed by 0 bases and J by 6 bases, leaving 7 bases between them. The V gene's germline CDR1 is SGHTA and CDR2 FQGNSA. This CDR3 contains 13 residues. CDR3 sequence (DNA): TGTGCCAGCAGCTTAGCTGGGTCCGATACGCAGTATTTT. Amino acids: CASSLAGSDTQYF.

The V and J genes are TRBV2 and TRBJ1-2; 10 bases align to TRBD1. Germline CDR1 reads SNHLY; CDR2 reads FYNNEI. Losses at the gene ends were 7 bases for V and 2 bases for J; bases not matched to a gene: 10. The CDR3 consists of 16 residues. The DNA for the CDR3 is TGTGCCAGCAAATCGACAGGGGGCGCCCGCAACTATGGCTACACCTTC. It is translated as CASKSTGGARNYGYTF.

The CDR3 sequence: CASSVGQGISPLHF. The CDR3 DNA reads as TGTGCCAGCAGCGTGGGACAGGGCATTTCACCCCTCCACTTT. The gene calls are TRBV7-2 and TRBJ1-6; 9 bases match TRBD1. Germline V gene lookup returns CDR1 SGHTA and CDR2 FQGNSA. Trimming took 5 bases from V and 9 from J; bases not matched to a gene: 5. The CDR3 is 14 amino acids.

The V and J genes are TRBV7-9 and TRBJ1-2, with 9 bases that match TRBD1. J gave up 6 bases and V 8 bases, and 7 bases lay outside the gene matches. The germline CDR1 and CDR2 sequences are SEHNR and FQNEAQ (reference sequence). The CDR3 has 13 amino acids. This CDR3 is CASGGTGIHGYTF. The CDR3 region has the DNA TGTGCCAGCGGGGGGACAGGGATCCATGGCTACACCTTC.

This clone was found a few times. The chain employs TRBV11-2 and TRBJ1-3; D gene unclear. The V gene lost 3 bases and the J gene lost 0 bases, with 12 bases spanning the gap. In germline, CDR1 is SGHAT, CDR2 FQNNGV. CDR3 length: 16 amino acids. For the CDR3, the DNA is TGTGCCAGCAGCTTCGCAGGCCTCAGCTCTGGAAACACCATATATTTT. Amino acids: CASSFAGLSSGNTIYF.

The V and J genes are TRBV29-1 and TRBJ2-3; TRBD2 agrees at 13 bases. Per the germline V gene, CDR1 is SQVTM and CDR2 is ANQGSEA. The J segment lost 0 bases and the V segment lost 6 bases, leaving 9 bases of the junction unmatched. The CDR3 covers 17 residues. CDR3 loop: CSVLLAGGVTSTDTQYF. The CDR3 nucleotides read TGCAGCGTCCTACTAGCGGGGGGGGTGACTAGCACAGATACGCAGTATTTT.

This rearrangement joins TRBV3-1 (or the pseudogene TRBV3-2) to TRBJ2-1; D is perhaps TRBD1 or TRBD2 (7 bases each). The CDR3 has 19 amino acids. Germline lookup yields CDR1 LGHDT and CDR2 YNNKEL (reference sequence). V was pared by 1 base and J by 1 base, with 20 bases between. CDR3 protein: CASSQARGGHPGSYNEQFF. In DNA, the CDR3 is TGTGCCAGCAGCCAAGCCAGGGGGGGGCACCCTGGATCCTACAATGAGCAGTTCTTC.

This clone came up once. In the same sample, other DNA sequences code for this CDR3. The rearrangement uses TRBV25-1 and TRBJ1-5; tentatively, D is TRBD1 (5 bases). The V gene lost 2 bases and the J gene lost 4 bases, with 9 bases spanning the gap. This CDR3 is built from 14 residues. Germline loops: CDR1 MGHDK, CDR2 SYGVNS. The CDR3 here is CASSETGRNQPQHF. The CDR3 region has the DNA TGTGCCAGCAGTGAAACAGGCCGGAATCAGCCCCAGCATTTT.

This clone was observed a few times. DNA for the CDR3: TGTGCCAGCAGCCAGCCGGGACAGGTCGGCTATGGCTACACCTTC. Translation: CASSQPGQVGYGYTF. The V call is TRBV5-4, the J call TRBJ1-2; TRBD1 matches at 8 bases. Germline V gene lookup returns CDR1 SGHNT and CDR2 YYREEE (reference sequence). V shed 4 bases, J shed 4 bases, and the junction held 9 bases outside the gene matches. The CDR3 is made up of 15 amino acids.

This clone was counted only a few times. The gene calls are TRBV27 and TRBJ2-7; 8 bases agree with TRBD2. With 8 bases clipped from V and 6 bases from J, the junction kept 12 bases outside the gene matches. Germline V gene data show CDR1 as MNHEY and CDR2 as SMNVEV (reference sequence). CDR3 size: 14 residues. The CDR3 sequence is CASRKAGARVEQYF. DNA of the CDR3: TGTGCCAGCCGTAAAGCGGGGGCAAGAGTCGAGCAGTACTTC.

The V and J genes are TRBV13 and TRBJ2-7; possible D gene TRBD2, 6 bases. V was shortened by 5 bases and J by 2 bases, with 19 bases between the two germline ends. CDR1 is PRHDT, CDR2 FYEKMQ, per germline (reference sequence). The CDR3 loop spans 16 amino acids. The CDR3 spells CASSRTMGGGAYEQYF. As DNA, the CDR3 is TGTGCCAGCAGCCGCACTATGGGTGGAGGGGCCTACGAGCAGTACTTC. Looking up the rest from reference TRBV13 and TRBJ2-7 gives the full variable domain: AAGVIQSPRHLIKEKRETATLKCYPIPRHDTVYWYQQGPGQDPQFLISFYEKMQSDKGSIPDRFSAQQFSDYHSELNMSSLELGDSALYFCASSRTMGGGAYEQYFGPGTRLTVT.

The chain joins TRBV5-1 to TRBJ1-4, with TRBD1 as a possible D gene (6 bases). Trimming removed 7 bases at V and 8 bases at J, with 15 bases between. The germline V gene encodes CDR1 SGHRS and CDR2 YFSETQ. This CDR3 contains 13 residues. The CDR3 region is CASSDRNEEKLFF. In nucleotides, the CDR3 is TGCGCCAGCTCCGACAGGAACGAGGAAAAACTGTTTTTT.

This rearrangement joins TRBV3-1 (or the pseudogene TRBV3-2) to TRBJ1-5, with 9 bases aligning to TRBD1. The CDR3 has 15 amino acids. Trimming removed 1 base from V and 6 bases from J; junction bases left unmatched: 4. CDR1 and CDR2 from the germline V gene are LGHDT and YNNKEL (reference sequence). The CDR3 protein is CASSQGQGVGQPQHF. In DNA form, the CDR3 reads TGTGCCAGCAGCCAAGGACAGGGGGTCGGTCAGCCCCAGCATTTT.

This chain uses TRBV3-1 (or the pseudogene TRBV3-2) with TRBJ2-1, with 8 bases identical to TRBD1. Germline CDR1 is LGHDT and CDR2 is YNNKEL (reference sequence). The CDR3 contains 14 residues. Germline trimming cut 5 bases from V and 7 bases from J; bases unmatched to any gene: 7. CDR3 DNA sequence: TGTGCCAGCAGCTACAGGGGGGAAAGAAATGAGCAGTTCTTC. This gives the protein CASSYRGERNEQFF.

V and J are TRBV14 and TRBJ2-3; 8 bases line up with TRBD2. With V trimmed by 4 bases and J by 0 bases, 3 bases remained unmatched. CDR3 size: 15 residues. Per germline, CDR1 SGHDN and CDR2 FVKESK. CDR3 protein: CASSLQRGSTDTQYF. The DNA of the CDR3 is TGTGCCAGCAGCCTACAGCGGGGGAGCACAGATACGCAGTATTTT.

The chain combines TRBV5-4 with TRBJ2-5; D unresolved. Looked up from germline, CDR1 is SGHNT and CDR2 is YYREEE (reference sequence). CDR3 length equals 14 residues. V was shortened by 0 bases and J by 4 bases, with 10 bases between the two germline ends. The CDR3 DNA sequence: TGTGCCAGCAGCTTGGAGAGCGTTTTAGAGACCCAGTACTTC. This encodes CASSLESVLETQYF.